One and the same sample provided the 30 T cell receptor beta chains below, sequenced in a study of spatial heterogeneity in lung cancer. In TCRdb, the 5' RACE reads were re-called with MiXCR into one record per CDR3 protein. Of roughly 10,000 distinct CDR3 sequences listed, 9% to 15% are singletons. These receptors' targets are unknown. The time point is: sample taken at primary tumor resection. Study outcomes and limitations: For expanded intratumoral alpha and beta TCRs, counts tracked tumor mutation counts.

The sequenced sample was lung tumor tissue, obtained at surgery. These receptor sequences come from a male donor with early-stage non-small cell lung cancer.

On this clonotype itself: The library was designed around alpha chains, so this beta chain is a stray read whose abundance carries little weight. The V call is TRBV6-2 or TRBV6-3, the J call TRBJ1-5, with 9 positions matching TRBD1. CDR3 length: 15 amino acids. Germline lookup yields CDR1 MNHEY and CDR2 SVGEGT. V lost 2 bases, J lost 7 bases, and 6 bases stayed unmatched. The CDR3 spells CASSYQDRGWQPQHF. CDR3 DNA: TGTGCCAGCAGTTACCAGGACAGGGGATGGCAGCCCCAGCATTTT.

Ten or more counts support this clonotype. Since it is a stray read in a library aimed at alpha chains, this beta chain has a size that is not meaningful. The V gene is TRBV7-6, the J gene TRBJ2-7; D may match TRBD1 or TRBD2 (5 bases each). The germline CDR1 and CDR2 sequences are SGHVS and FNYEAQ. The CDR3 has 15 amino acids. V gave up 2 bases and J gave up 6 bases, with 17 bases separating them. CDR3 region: CASSLTPGQTSEQYF. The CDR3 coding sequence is TGTGCCAGCAGCTTAACGCCGGGGCAGACCAGCGAGCAGTACTTC.

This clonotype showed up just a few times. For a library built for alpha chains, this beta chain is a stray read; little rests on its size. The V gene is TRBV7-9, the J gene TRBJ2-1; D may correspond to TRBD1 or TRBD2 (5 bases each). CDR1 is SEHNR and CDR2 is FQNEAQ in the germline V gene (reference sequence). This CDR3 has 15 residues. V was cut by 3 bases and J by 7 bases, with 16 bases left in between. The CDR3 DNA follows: TGTGCCAGCAGCTTGCTCCGGGGCCCAAGGAATGAGCAGTTCTTC. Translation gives CASSLLRGPRNEQFF. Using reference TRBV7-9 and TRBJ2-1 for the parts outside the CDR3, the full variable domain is DTGVSQNPRHKITKRGQNVTFRCDPISEHNRLYWYRQTLGQGPEFLTYFQNEAQLEKSRLLSDRFSAERPKGSFSTLEIQRTEQGDSAMYLCASSLLRGPRNEQFFGPGTRLTVL.

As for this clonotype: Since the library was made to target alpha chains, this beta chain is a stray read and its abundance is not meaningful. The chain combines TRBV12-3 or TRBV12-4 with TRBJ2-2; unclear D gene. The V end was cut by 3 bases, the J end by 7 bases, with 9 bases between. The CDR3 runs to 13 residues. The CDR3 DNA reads TGTGCCAGCAGTTTCCGTATTAACGGGGAGCTGTTTTTT. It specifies CASSFRINGELFF.

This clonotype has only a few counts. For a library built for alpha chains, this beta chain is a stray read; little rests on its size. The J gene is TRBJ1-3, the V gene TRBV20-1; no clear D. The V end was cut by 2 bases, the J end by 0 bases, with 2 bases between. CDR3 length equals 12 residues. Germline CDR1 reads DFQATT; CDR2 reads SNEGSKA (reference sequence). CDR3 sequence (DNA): TGCAGTGCTAGAACCTCTGGAAACACCATATATTTT. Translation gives CSARTSGNTIYF.

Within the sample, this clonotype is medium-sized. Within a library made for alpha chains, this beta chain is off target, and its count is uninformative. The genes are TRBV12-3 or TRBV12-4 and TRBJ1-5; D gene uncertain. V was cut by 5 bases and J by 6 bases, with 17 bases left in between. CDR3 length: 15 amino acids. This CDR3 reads CASSQWGGEGQPQHF. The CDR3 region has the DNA TGTGCCAGCAGTCAGTGGGGAGGAGAGGGTCAGCCCCAGCATTTT.

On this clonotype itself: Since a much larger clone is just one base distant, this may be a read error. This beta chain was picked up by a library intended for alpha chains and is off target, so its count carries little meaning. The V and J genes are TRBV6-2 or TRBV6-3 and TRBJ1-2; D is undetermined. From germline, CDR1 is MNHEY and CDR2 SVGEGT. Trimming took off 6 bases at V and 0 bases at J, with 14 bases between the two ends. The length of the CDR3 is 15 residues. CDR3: CASRPGSHSNYGYTF. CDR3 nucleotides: TGTGCCAGCAGACCTGGGTCACATTCTAACTATGGCTACACCTTC.

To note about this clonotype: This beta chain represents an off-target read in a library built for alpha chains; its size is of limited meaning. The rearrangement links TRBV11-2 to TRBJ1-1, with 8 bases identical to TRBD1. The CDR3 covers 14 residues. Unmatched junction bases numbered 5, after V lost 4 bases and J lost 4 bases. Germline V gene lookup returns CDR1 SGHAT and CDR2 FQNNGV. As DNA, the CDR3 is TGTGCCAGCAGCTGGGACAGGATCGGCACTGAAGCTTTCTTT. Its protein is CASSWDRIGTEAFF.

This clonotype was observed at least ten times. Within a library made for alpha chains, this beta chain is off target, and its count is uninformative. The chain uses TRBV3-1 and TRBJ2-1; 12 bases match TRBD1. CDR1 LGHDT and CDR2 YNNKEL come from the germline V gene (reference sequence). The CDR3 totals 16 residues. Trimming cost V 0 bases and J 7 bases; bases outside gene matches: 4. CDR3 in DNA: TGTGCCAGCAGCCAAGAGGGACAGGGGGCGGGGAATGAGCAGTTCTTC. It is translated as CASSQEGQGAGNEQFF.

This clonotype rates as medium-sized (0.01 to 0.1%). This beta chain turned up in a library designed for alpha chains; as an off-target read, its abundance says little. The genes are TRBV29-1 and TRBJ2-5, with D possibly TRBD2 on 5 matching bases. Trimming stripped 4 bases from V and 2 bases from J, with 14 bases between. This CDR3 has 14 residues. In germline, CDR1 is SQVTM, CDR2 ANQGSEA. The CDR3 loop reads CSVAAGSGQETQYF. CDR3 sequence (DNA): TGCAGCGTTGCGGCAGGATCGGGACAAGAGACCCAGTACTTC.

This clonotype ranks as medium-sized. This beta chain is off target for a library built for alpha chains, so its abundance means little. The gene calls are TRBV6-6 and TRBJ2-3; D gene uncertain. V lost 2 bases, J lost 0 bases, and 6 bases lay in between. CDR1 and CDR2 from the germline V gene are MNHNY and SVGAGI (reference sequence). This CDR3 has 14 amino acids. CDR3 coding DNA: TGTGCCAGCAGTTACGAAGCAAGCACAGATACGCAGTATTTT. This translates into CASSYEASTDTQYF.

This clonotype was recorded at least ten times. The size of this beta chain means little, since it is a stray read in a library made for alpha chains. The CDR3 sequence: CASTKEASSYNEQFF. CDR3 bases: TGTGCCAGCACCAAAGAGGCCAGCTCCTACAATGAGCAGTTCTTC. The V call is TRBV11-3, the J call TRBJ2-1; D gene ambiguous. CDR3 length: 15 amino acids. V was clipped by 7 bases and J by 0 bases, with 13 bases between them. CDR1 is SGHNT, CDR2 YENEEA, per germline.

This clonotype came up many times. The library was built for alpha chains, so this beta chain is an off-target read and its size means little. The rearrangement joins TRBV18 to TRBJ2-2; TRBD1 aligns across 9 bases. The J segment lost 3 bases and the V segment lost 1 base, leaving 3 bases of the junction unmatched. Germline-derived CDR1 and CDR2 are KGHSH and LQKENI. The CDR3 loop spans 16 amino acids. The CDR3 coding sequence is TGTGCCAGCTCACCACTTGGGACAGGGTACACCGGGGAGCTGTTTTTT. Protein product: CASSPLGTGYTGELFF. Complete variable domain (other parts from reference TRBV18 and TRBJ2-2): NAGVMQNPRHLVRRRGQEARLRCSPMKGHSHVYWYRQLPEEGLKFMVYLQKENIIDESGMPKERFSAEFPKEGPSILRIQQVVRGDSAAYFCASSPLGTGYTGELFFGEGSRLTVL.

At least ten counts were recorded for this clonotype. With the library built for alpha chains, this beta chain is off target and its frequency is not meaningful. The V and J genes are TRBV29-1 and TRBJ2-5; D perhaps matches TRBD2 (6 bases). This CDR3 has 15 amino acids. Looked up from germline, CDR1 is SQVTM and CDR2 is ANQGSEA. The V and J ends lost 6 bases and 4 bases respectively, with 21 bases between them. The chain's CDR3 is CSVGRAGRGGETQYF. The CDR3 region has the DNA TGCAGCGTCGGCCGGGCGGGAAGAGGTGGAGAGACCCAGTACTTC.

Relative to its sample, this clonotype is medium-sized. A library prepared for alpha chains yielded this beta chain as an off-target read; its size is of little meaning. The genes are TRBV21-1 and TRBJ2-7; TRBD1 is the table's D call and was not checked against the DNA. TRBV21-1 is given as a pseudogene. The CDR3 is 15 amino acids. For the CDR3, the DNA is TGTGCCAGCAGCACTCGGACAGGGGAGTTCTACGAGCAGTACTTC. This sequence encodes CASSTRTGEFYEQYF.

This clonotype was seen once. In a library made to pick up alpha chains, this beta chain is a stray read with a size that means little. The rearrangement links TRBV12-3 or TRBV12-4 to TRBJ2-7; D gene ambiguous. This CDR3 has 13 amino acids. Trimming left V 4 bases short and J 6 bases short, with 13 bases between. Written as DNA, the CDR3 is TGTGCCAGCAGTTCTCGACTGTCTGGCGAGCAGTACTTC. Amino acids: CASSSRLSGEQYF.

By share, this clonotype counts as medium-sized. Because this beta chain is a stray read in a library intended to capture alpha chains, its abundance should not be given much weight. CDR3: CASSSEQRYQETQYF. In DNA, the CDR3 is TGTGCCAGCAGTTCGGAACAGCGGTACCAAGAGACCCAGTACTTC. The J gene is TRBJ2-5, the V gene TRBV28; a weak D match, TRBD2 (5 bases). This CDR3 is 15 amino acids long. V was shortened by 4 bases and J by 0 bases, with 12 bases between the two germline ends. From germline, CDR1 is MDHEN and CDR2 SYDVKM.

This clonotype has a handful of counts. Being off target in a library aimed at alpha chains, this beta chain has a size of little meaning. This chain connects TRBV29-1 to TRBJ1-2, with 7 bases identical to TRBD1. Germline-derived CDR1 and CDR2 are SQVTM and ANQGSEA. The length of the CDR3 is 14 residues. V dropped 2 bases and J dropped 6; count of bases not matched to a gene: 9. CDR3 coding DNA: TGCAGCGTTGAACCCTATACAGGGGTGAATGGCTACACCTTC. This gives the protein CSVEPYTGVNGYTF.

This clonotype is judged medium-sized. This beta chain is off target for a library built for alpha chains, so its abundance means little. In DNA form, the CDR3 reads TGTGCCAGCAGTTTATCGGGGGGGTACTACGAGCAGTACTTC. Residues: CASSLSGGYYEQYF. The chain combines TRBV27 with TRBJ2-7; 7 bases line up with TRBD2. CDR1 and CDR2 (germline): MNHEY, SMNVEV (reference sequence). J lost 3 bases, V lost 0 bases, and 2 bases had no gene match. The CDR3 is made up of 14 amino acids.

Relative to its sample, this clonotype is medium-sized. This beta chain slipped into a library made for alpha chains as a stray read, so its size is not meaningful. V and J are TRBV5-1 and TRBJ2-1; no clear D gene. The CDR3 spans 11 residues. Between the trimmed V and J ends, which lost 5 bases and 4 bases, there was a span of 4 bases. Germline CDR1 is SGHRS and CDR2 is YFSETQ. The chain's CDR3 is CASSQYNEQFF. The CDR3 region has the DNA TGCGCCAGCAGTCAATACAATGAGCAGTTCTTC.

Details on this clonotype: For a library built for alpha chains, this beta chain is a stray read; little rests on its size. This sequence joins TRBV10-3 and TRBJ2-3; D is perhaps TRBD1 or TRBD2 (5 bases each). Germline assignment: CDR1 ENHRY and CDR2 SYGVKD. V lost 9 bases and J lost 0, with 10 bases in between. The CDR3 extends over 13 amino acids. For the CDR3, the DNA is TGTGCCATAGGGACGTCTAGCACAGATACGCAGTATTTT. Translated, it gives CAIGTSSTDTQYF.

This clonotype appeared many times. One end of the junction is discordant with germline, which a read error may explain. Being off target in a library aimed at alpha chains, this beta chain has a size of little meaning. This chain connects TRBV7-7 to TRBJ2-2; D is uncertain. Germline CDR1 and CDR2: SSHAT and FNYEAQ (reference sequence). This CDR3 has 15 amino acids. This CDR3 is CASSLGSSNTGELFF. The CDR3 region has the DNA TGTGCTAGCAGCTTGGGCAGTTCGAACACCGGGGAGCTGTTTTTT.

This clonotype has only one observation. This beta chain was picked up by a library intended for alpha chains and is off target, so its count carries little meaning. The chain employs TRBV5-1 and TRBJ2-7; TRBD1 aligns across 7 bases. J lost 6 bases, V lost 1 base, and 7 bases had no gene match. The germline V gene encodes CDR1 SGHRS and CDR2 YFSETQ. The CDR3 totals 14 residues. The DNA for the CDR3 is TGCGCCAGCAGCTTGACGGACAGGCTTCTCGAGCAGTACTTC. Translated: CASSLTDRLLEQYF.

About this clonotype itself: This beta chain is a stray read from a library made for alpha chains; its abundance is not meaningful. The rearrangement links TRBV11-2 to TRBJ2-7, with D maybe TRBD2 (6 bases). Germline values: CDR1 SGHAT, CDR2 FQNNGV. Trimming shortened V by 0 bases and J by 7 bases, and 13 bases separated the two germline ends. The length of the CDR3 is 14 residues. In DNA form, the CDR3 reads TGTGCCAGCAGCTTAGATACTAGCTTGAGGGAGCAGTACTTC. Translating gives CASSLDTSLREQYF.

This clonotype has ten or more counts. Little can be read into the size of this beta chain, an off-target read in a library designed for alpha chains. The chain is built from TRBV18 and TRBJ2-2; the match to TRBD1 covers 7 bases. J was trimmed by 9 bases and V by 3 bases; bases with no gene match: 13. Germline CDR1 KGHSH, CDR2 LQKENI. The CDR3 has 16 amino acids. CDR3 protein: CASSPPGQALTRELFF. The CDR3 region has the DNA TGTGCCAGCTCACCTCCTGGACAGGCGCTGACGAGGGAGCTGTTTTTT.

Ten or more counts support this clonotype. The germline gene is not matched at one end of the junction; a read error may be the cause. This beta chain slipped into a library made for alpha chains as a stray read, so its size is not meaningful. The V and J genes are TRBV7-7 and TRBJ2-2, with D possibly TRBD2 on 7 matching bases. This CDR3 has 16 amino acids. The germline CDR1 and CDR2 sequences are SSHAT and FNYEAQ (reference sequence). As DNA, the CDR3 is TGTGCTAGCAGCTTAGCCGGGGGGCTGAACACCGGGGAGCTGTTTTTT. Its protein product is CASSLAGGLNTGELFF.

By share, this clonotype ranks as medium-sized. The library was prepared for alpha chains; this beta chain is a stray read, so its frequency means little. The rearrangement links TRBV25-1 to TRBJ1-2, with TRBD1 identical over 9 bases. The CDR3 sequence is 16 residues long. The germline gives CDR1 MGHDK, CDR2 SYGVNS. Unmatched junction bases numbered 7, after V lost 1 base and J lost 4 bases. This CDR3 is CASSESGTGILYGYTF. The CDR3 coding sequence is TGTGCCAGCAGTGAATCCGGGACAGGGATCCTCTATGGCTACACCTTC.

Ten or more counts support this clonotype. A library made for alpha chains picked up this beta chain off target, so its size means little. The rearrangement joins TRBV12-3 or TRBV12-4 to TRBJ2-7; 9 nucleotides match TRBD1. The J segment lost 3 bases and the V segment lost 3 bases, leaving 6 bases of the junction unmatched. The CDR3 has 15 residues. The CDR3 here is CASSFTGGRGYEQYF. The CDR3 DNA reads TGTGCCAGCAGTTTTACAGGGGGCCGGGGCTACGAGCAGTACTTC.

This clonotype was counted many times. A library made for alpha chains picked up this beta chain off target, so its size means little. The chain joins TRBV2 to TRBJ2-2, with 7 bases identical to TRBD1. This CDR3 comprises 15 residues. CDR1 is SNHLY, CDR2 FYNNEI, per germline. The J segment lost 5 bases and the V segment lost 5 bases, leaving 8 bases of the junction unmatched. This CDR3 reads CASSKTGPGTGELFF. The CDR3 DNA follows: TGTGCCAGCAGTAAGACAGGGCCTGGAACCGGGGAGCTGTTTTTT.

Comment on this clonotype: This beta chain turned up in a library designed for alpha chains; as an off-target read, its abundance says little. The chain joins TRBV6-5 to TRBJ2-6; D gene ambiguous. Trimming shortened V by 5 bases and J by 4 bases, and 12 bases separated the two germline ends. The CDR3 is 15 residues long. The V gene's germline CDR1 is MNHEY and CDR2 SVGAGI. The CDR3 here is CASSPLTSGANVLTF. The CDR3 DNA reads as TGTGCCAGCAGTCCCTTGACCTCAGGGGCCAACGTCCTGACTTTC.